The 8 T cell receptor beta chains below all came from one sample that was sequenced in a study of control samples from healthy donors and cancer patients. Libraries were prepared by immunoSEQ multiplex PCR; TCRdb keeps only in-frame clonotypes and omits some of them. The repertoire holds 70,000 or so clones, just under 90% seen once, with under 20% in the top ten. Specimen: PBMCs. These receptors originate from a man aged 55-75 years with lung cancer.

This clone was counted once. This chain links TRBV24-1 with TRBJ2-5, with a weak D call TRBD2 (6 bases). The length of the CDR3 is 14 residues. CDR1 is KGHDR, CDR2 SFDVKD, per germline. V shed 7 bases and J shed 5 bases, with 16 bases lying between them. CDR3 residues: CATSRAGAGETQYF. CDR3 DNA: TGTGCCACCAGCCGAGCGGGCGCTGGGGAGACCCAGTACTTC.

The chain couples TRBV7-9 to TRBJ1-4; weak D call: TRBD1 (5 bases). V was shortened by 4 bases and J by 12 bases, with 18 bases between the two germline ends. The CDR3 sequence is 14 residues long. Germline lookup yields CDR1 SEHNR and CDR2 FQNEAQ (reference sequence). CDR3 DNA sequence: TGTGCCAGCAGCTCCAGGGACCCCTACGTGGAACTGTTTTTT. As protein: CASSSRDPYVELFF.

This chain joins TRBV27 and TRBJ1-1, with D perhaps matching TRBD1 (5 bases). The germline V gene has CDR1 MNHEY and CDR2 SMNVEV (reference sequence). The CDR3 is made up of 13 amino acids. V shed 2 bases and J shed 6 bases, with 10 bases lying between them. The CDR3 coding sequence is TGTGCCAGCAGTTTACAGGGATACGCTGAAGCTTTCTTT. This gives the protein CASSLQGYAEAFF.

The chain recombines TRBV5-8 with TRBJ1-3; 10 bases map to TRBD1. Looked up from germline, CDR1 is SGHTS and CDR2 is YDEGEE. With 4 bases clipped from V and 3 bases from J, the junction kept 7 bases outside the gene matches. This CDR3 is built from 16 residues. The CDR3 protein is CASSVRQGAVGNTIYF. DNA for the CDR3: TGTGCCAGCAGCGTGCGACAGGGGGCGGTTGGAAACACCATATATTTT.

The chain couples TRBV2 to TRBJ1-1; D uncertain. Trimming removed 9 bases at V and 1 base at J, with 9 bases between. The CDR3 contains 12 residues. From germline, CDR1 is SNHLY and CDR2 FYNNEI. CDR3 bases: TGTGCCAGTTTACTCCAGAACACTGAAGCTTTCTTT. Protein sequence: CASLLQNTEAFF.

The V call is TRBV30, the J call TRBJ1-6; D is ambiguous. Germline CDR1 GTSNPN, CDR2 SVGIG (reference sequence). This CDR3 contains 16 residues. The ends were cut back, 0 bases at V and 4 bases at J, with 13 bases in the middle. This chain's CDR3 is CAWSVGVILYNSPLHF. The DNA of the CDR3 is TGTGCCTGGAGTGTTGGAGTCATACTGTATAATTCACCCCTCCACTTT.

V is TRBV25-1 and J is TRBJ2-3, with D possibly matching TRBD2 (5 bases). Germline-derived CDR1 and CDR2 are MGHDK and SYGVNS. V shed 5 bases and J shed 1 base, with 13 bases lying between them. The CDR3 contains 15 residues. CDR3 sequence (DNA): TGTGCCAGCAGTAGAGGGTCATTCGGCACAGATACGCAGTATTTT. It is translated as CASSRGSFGTDTQYF. Together with reference TRBV25-1 and TRBJ2-3, the CDR3 gives the full variable domain: EADIYQTPRYLVIGTGKKITLECSQTMGHDKMYWYQQDPGMELHLIHYSYGVNSTEKGDLSSESTVSRIRTEHFPLTLESARPSHTSQYLCASSRGSFGTDTQYFGPGTRLTVL.

This rearrangement joins TRBV18 to TRBJ1-4, with a possible D match to TRBD1 (5 bases). Germline values: CDR1 KGHSH, CDR2 LQKENI. Trimming took off 0 bases at V and 4 bases at J, with 12 bases between the two ends. The CDR3 contains 16 residues. The CDR3 sequence: CASSPPQRGRNEKLFF. CDR3 in DNA: TGTGCCAGCTCACCACCTCAGAGGGGCCGTAATGAAAAACTGTTTTTT. Combining the CDR3 with reference TRBV18 and TRBJ1-4 gives the whole variable domain NAGVMQNPRHLVRRRGQEARLRCSPMKGHSHVYWYRQLPEEGLKFMVYLQKENIIDESGMPKERFSAEFPKEGPSILRIQQVVRGDSAAYFCASSPPQRGRNEKLFFGSGTQLSVL.